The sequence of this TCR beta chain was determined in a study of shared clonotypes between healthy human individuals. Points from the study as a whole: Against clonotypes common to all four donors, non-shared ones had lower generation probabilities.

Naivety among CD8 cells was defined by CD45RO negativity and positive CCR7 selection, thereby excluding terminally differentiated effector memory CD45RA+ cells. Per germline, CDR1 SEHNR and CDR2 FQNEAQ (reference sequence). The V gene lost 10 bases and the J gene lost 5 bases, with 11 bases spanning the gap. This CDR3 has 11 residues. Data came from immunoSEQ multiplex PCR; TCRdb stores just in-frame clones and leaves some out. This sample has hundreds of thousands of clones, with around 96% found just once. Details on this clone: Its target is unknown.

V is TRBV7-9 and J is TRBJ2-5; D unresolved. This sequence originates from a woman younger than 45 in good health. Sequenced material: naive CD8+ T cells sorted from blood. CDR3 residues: CAIRVVETQYF. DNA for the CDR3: TGTGCCATTCGTGTGGTGGAGACCCAGTACTTC. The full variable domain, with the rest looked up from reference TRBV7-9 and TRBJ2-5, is DTGVSQNPRHKITKRGQNVTFRCDPISEHNRLYWYRQTLGQGPEFLTYFQNEAQLEKSRLLSDRFSAERPKGSFSTLEIQRTEQGDSAMYLCAIRVVETQYFGPGTRLLVL.